Listed here are 13 T cell receptor beta chains from one sample, sequenced in a study of CD8+CD57+ T cells in acquired aplastic anemia. Profiling that covered TCR beta VDJ and CDR3 relied on genomic DNA as its template. TCRdb re-analysed the reads in MiXCR, keeping a single row per CDR3 protein. The sample records some 160,000 distinct CDR3 sequences, around 48% being singletons. Selection for sequencing was limited to patients who had shown CD8+CD57+ cell expansion by flow cytometry. Sequences were obtained from sorted CD4+, CD8+, or CD8+CD57+ T cells (not recorded which) from PBMCs. These receptors were collected from a human donor with aplastic anemia.

J is TRBJ2-3 and V is TRBV10-2; TRBD1 is a possible D gene (5 bases). V lost 8 bases and J lost 2, with 14 bases in between. From germline, CDR1 is WSHSY and CDR2 SAAADI. The CDR3 runs 14 residues. The CDR3 nucleotides read TGCGCCAGCCACAGGAAGTCCCTCACAGATACGCAGTATTTT. Protein: CASHRKSLTDTQYF.

This clonotype was detected only a few times. This sequence joins TRBV5-6 and TRBJ2-3; D gene unclear. CDR1 and CDR2 (germline): SGHDT, YYEEEE. This CDR3 region has 13 residues. The V end was cut by 7 bases, the J end by 1 base, with 10 bases between. This CDR3 is CASDDLGTDTQYF. The CDR3 DNA follows: TGTGCCAGCGACGACCTAGGCACAGATACGCAGTATTTT.

The rearrangement uses TRBV5-5 and TRBJ1-1; unclear D gene. Germline V CDR1 and CDR2: SGHKS, YYEKEE (reference sequence). CDR3 length: 14 residues. With 4 bases removed from V and 1 base from J, the gap between germline ends came to 11 bases. The CDR3 DNA sequence: TGTGCCAGCAGCCGAGACGGGCCGAACACTGAAGCTTTCTTT. This codes for CASSRDGPNTEAFF. The full variable domain, rest sourced from reference TRBV5-5 and TRBJ1-1, is DAGVTQSPTHLIKTRGQQVTLRCSPISGHKSVSWYQQVLGQGPQFIFQYYEKEERGRGNFPDRFSARQFPNYSSELNVNALLLGDSALYLCASSRDGPNTEAFFGQGTRLTVV.

The chain is built from TRBV2 and TRBJ2-7, with D perhaps matching TRBD1 (6 bases). This CDR3 spans 15 amino acids. The germline CDR1 and CDR2 sequences are SNHLY and FYNNEI. V was pared by 6 bases and J by 5 bases, with 20 bases between. CDR3 nucleotides: TGTGCCAGCAGCGAAACAGGGACCCCCTGGCACGAGCAGTACTTC. This sequence encodes CASSETGTPWHEQYF.

This rearrangement joins TRBV2 to TRBJ2-5; a weak D match, TRBD1 (6 bases). The J call may be in error: the DNA end matches TRBJ2-3 better. There are 14 residues in the CDR3. Germline-derived CDR1 and CDR2 are SNHLY and FYNNEI. The CDR3 region is CASSVNRDQETQYF. The CDR3, as DNA: TGTGCCAGCAGTGTAAACAGGGACCAAGAGACCCAGTATTTT.

This clonotype was counted only a few times. A much larger clone lies a single base off, so this may be a read error. The conserved phenylalanine or tryptophan normally closing the CDR3 is absent here, so this likely arose from a read error. The rearrangement joins TRBV7-2 to TRBJ1-1; D is uncertain. Germline lookup yields CDR1 SGHTA and CDR2 FQGNSA. The CDR3 is 14 amino acids. V gave up 5 bases and J gave up 1 base, with 11 bases separating them. In nucleotides, the CDR3 is TGTGCCAGCAGCGGAATCCGGGGGAACACTGAAGCTTTCTCT. This translates into CASSGIRGNTEAFS.

This clonotype was detected a few times. V and J are TRBV7-8 and TRBJ1-6; TRBD1 might be the D (5 bases). Between the trimmed V and J ends, which lost 6 bases and 10 bases, there was a span of 13 bases. This CDR3 region has 13 residues. Germline V gives CDR1 SGHVS, CDR2 FQNEAQ. This CDR3 reads CASRRGGRSPLHF. DNA of the CDR3: TGTGCCAGCAGACGGGGGGGGAGGTCACCCCTCCACTTT.

In this sample, this clonotype turned up a few times. The chain employs TRBV5-6 and TRBJ2-1; D gene uncertain. Trimming took 1 base from V and 7 from J, leaving 15 bases between them. This CDR3 is built from 15 residues. In germline, CDR1 is SGHDT, CDR2 YYEEEE. The CDR3: CASSLRAVGSNEQFF. CDR3 bases: TGTGCCAGCAGCTTGAGAGCCGTAGGATCGAATGAGCAGTTCTTC.

This clonotype was detected ten times or more. The chain employs TRBV6-5 and TRBJ2-7; 9 nucleotides agree with TRBD2. The germline gives CDR1 MNHEY, CDR2 SVGAGI. V lost 4 bases to trimming and J lost 2 bases; unmatched junction nucleotides: 6. The CDR3 has 15 residues. The CDR3 DNA sequence: TGTGCCAGCAGTTCGACTAGCGGAGAACCCTACGAGCAGTACTTC. This sequence encodes CASSSTSGEPYEQYF.

The rearrangement links TRBV12-5 to TRBJ1-1; D is perhaps TRBD1 (6 bases). Per the germline V gene, CDR1 is LGHNT and CDR2 is FRNRAP. There are 15 residues in the CDR3. This CDR3 reads CASSLGQIMNTEAFF. The DNA for the CDR3 is TGTGCCAGCTCCCTTGGACAGATAATGAACACTGAAGCTTTCTTT.

Comments on this clonotype: A much larger clone differs by one base, so this may be a read error. The chain is built from TRBV6-1 and TRBJ1-1; D gene ambiguous. Germline values: CDR1 MNHNS, CDR2 SASEGT. The CDR3 runs 13 residues. V lost 5 bases to trimming and J lost 10 bases, with 17 bases between them. This CDR3 is CASSPGVTAGAFF. CDR3 sequence (DNA): TGTGCCAGCAGTCCGGGCGTGACGGCTGGAGCTTTCTTT.

The V call is TRBV19, the J call TRBJ1-2, with 7 nucleotides matching TRBD1. V gave up 3 bases and J gave up 5 bases; unmatched junction bases: 6. The CDR3 contains 14 residues. Germline V CDR1 and CDR2: LNHDA, SQIVND (reference sequence). This CDR3 reads CASSIQQGNYGYTF. The CDR3 coding sequence is TGTGCCAGTAGTATTCAACAGGGGAATTATGGCTACACCTTC.

The rearrangement uses TRBV2 and TRBJ2-5, with TRBD1 as a possible D gene (5 bases). Germline assignment: CDR1 SNHLY and CDR2 FYNNEI. Between the trimmed V and J ends, which lost 4 bases and 5 bases, there was a span of 8 bases. The CDR3 totals 12 residues. CDR3 residues: CASSGGAETQYF. The CDR3, as DNA: TGTGCCAGCAGTGGGGGCGCCGAGACCCAGTACTTC.